This entry lists 23 T cell receptor beta chains sequenced from one sample in a study of Ad26.COV2.S vaccination and SARS-CoV-2 variants. Sequencing used immunoSEQ multiplex PCR; TCRdb keeps in-frame clones, though not all of them. The data contain more than 300,000 clones, around 90% of them seen just once; the ten biggest clones take up around 6.6%. Treatment here: about 20 received Ad26.COV2.S at low or high dose, single or two shots; 5 received placebo; per-sample allocation not given. Vaccine and placebo recipients were sampled on day 63 after the first injection. Sequencing used peripheral blood, obtained in a trial of Ad26.COV2.S vaccine versus placebo. These receptors were taken from a person aged 18-60 years who received the Ad26.COV2.S COVID-19 vaccine or a placebo.

This clone was seen a handful of times. V usage is TRBV14 and J usage is TRBJ1-3; D ambiguous. The CDR3 consists of 13 residues. Germline V CDR1 and CDR2: SGHDN, FVKESK. Trimming pared 1 base from V and 4 bases from J, leaving 5 bases between. The CDR3 region is CASSQVRGNTIYF. Here the CDR3 DNA reads TGTGCCAGCAGCCAAGTCAGAGGAAACACCATATATTTT.

The CDR3 coding sequence is TGTGCCAGCAGCTTGAGACAGACGCGCTCCTACAATGAGCAGTTCTTC. As protein: CASSLRQTRSYNEQFF. The V gene is TRBV7-2, the J gene TRBJ2-1; tentative D call: TRBD1 (5 bases). V was shortened by 3 bases and J by 0 bases, with 12 bases between the two germline ends. Germline V gives CDR1 SGHTA, CDR2 FQGNSA. CDR3 length: 16 amino acids.

The chain employs TRBV19 and TRBJ2-2; no firm D call. Per germline, CDR1 LNHDA and CDR2 SQIVND (reference sequence). The V end lost 7 bases, the J end lost 1 base, and 10 bases lay between the germline ends. This CDR3 region has 14 residues. CDR3 in amino acids: CASTAQVNTGELFF. CDR3 in DNA: TGTGCCAGTACCGCGCAGGTGAACACCGGGGAGCTGTTTTTT.

This chain uses TRBV16 with TRBJ1-2; possibly TRBD1 for D (5 bases). V dropped 1 base and J dropped 5 bases, with 8 bases sitting between them. The CDR3 length is 13 residues. The germline V gene encodes CDR1 KGHSY and CDR2 FQNENV. The CDR3 DNA follows: TGTGCCAGCAGCCAATGGGGCGCGTATGGCTACACCTTC. This encodes CASSQWGAYGYTF.

The chain couples TRBV18 to TRBJ1-1; 7 nucleotides match TRBD1. Trimming at V came to 2 bases and at J to 7 bases, leaving 7 bases not matched to a gene. CDR1 KGHSH and CDR2 LQKENI come from the germline V gene. The CDR3 is 14 amino acids. The chain's CDR3 is CASSPERQGVEAFF. CDR3 sequence (DNA): TGTGCCAGCTCACCAGAAAGACAGGGAGTTGAAGCTTTCTTT. The full variable domain, rest sourced from reference TRBV18 and TRBJ1-1, is NAGVMQNPRHLVRRRGQEARLRCSPMKGHSHVYWYRQLPEEGLKFMVYLQKENIIDESGMPKERFSAEFPKEGPSILRIQQVVRGDSAAYFCASSPERQGVEAFFGQGTRLTVV.

This rearrangement joins TRBV27 to TRBJ1-4; 9 bases line up with TRBD1. Germline loops: CDR1 MNHEY, CDR2 SMNVEV (reference sequence). The CDR3 spans 14 residues. Trimming took 5 bases from V and 7 from J; bases not matched to a gene: 5. The DNA for the CDR3 is TGTGCCAGCAGTACACAGGGGGCTCGTGAAAAACTGTTTTTT. This translates into CASSTQGAREKLFF.

The chain employs TRBV4-1 and TRBJ2-2, with D possibly called TRBD1 or TRBD2 (5 bases each). Germline V gene lookup returns CDR1 MGHRA and CDR2 YSYEKL. The CDR3 is 16 residues long. V was pared by 1 base and J by 2 bases, with 11 bases between. The CDR3 DNA is TGCGCCAGCAGCCAAGGGGGGAGTCTTAACACCGGGGAGCTGTTTTTT. Amino acids: CASSQGGSLNTGELFF.

In this sample, this clone turned up many times. This chain uses TRBV2 with TRBJ2-3, with no clear D. The ends were cut back, 7 bases at V and 2 bases at J, with 10 bases in the middle. Germline lookup yields CDR1 SNHLY and CDR2 FYNNEI. The CDR3 contains 13 residues. CDR3 in DNA: TGTGCCAGCAATGGACCTTTCACAGATACGCAGTATTTT. This translates into CASNGPFTDTQYF.

This clone was found a few times. The V and J genes are TRBV6-6 and TRBJ1-3; D gene uncertain. The CDR3 sequence is 14 residues long. Germline CDR1 MNHNY, CDR2 SVGAGI (reference sequence). V dropped 0 bases and J dropped 0 bases, with 3 bases sitting between them. CDR3 region: CASSYSASGNTIYF. In DNA, the CDR3 is TGTGCCAGCAGTTACTCAGCCTCTGGAAACACCATATATTTT.

The chain joins TRBV7-2 to TRBJ1-5; D is unclear. The CDR3 runs to 15 residues. The germline gives CDR1 SGHTA, CDR2 FQGNSA. Trimming left V 1 base short and J 7 bases short, with 14 bases between. CDR3 sequence: CASSLEASGSQPQHF. The CDR3 bases are TGTGCCAGCAGCTTAGAGGCGTCGGGGTCCCAGCCCCAGCATTTT.

This clone appeared many times. The rearrangement uses TRBV5-4 and TRBJ1-2, with unresolved D. The germline CDR1 and CDR2 sequences are SGHNT and YYREEE (reference sequence). V dropped 2 bases and J dropped 5 bases, with 16 bases sitting between them. The CDR3 covers 15 residues. The CDR3 protein is CASSFPQTRKYGYTF. Here the CDR3 DNA reads TGTGCCAGCAGCTTTCCCCAGACACGAAAGTATGGCTACACCTTC.

This clone was seen a handful of times. V gene TRBV19 combines with J gene TRBJ1-5; D ambiguous. Between the trimmed V and J ends, which lost 10 bases and 7 bases, there was a span of 23 bases. The germline gives CDR1 LNHDA, CDR2 SQIVND (reference sequence). This CDR3 is 15 amino acids long. Here the CDR3 reads CATSPRGVGKQPQHF. The CDR3 DNA sequence: TGTGCCACCAGCCCCCGGGGTGTTGGAAAACAGCCCCAGCATTTT.

The chain employs TRBV15 and TRBJ2-1; D is unresolved. From germline, CDR1 is LNHNV and CDR2 YYDKDF (reference sequence). Trimming took 0 bases from V and 8 from J, leaving 17 bases between them. The CDR3 covers 16 residues. The CDR3 nucleotides are TGTGCCACCAGCAGAGATCGGCTAAGGGATGGGTATGAGCAGTTCTTC. Residues: CATSRDRLRDGYEQFF. Together with reference TRBV15 and TRBJ2-1, the CDR3 gives the full variable domain: DAMVIQNPRYQVTQFGKPVTLSCSQTLNHNVMYWYQQKSSQAPKLLFHYYDKDFNNEADTPDNFQSRRPNTSFCFLDIRSPGLGDTAMYLCATSRDRLRDGYEQFFGPGTRLTVL.

The chain employs TRBV15 and TRBJ2-1; 7 positions agree with TRBD1. Germline assignment: CDR1 LNHNV and CDR2 YYDKDF (reference sequence). The CDR3 runs 14 residues. J was trimmed by 4 bases and V by 5 bases; bases with no gene match: 5. The CDR3 region has the DNA TGTGCCACCAGCTACCCGGGACAGTACAATGAGCAGTTCTTC. Translation gives CATSYPGQYNEQFF.

The chain combines TRBV7-9 with TRBJ1-1; D is unclear. Germline V CDR1 and CDR2: SEHNR, FQNEAQ (reference sequence). The CDR3 is 11 residues long. Trimming pared 3 bases from V and 11 bases from J, leaving 10 bases between. The CDR3, as DNA: TGTGCCAGCAGCTTCACCGGTAGGGCTTTCTTT. Translation gives CASSFTGRAFF.

V usage is TRBV4-2 and J usage is TRBJ2-7, with 11 bases that match TRBD1. V lost 5 bases and J lost 3; bases outside the gene matches: 3. There are 14 residues in the CDR3. Germline V lookup: CDR1 LGHNA, CDR2 YNFKEQ. The CDR3 sequence: CASSGTGGSYEQYF. The CDR3 region has the DNA TGTGCCAGCAGCGGGACAGGGGGGAGCTACGAGCAGTACTTC.

The chain uses TRBV19 and TRBJ2-1; the match to TRBD2 covers 12 bases. This CDR3 is 16 amino acids long. J was trimmed by 4 bases and V by 5 bases; bases with no gene match: 6. The V gene's germline CDR1 is LNHDA and CDR2 SQIVND (reference sequence). As DNA, the CDR3 is TGTGCCAGTAGTGTCGGACTAGCGGGGATATACAATGAGCAGTTCTTC. It yields the protein CASSVGLAGIYNEQFF.

J is TRBJ1-6 and V is TRBV7-2, with D unclear. This CDR3 has 13 amino acids. Germline lookup yields CDR1 SGHTA and CDR2 FQGNSA. V was trimmed by 11 bases and J by 8 bases, leaving 16 bases between them. CDR3 residues: CALLADLDSPLHF. The CDR3 coding sequence is TGTGCCCTCCTGGCAGATCTGGATTCACCCCTCCACTTT.

CDR3 sequence reads: CASSLSPGQGAYTF. As DNA, the CDR3 is TGTGCCAGCAGCTTATCTCCGGGACAGGGGGCGTACACCTTC. The chain couples TRBV7-6 to TRBJ1-2, with 12 bases that match TRBD1. CDR1 is SGHVS and CDR2 is FNYEAQ in the germline V gene. Trimming took 2 bases from V and 11 from J; bases not matched to a gene: 6. This CDR3 is built from 14 residues. Full variable domain (outside the CDR3, taken from reference TRBV7-6 and TRBJ1-2): GAGVSQSPRYKVTKRGQDVALRCDPISGHVSLYWYRQALGQGPEFLTYFNYEAQQDKSGLPNDRFSAERPEGSISTLTIQRTEQRDSAMYRCASSLSPGQGAYTFGSGTRLTVV.

In its sample, this clone was seen a few times. The chain joins TRBV25-1 to TRBJ2-3; 8 positions agree with TRBD1. CDR1 is MGHDK, CDR2 SYGVNS, per germline. The CDR3 is 17 residues long. Germline trimming cut 7 bases from V and 0 bases from J; bases unmatched to any gene: 12. Here the CDR3 reads CASTPGQGRVSTDTQYF. The CDR3 nucleotides read TGTGCCAGCACTCCCGGACAGGGTAGGGTGAGCACAGATACGCAGTATTTT.

The chain carries TRBV4-3 and TRBJ2-1, with 7 positions matching TRBD1. Trimming took 3 bases from V and 6 from J; bases not matched to a gene: 8. The CDR3 spans 15 residues. Germline CDR1 LGHNA, CDR2 YSLEER. CDR3: CASSQLTQGVNEQFF. DNA of the CDR3: TGCGCCAGCAGCCAGTTAACCCAGGGGGTCAATGAGCAGTTCTTC.

The rearrangement joins TRBV15 to TRBJ2-7; D gene unclear. The length of the CDR3 is 14 residues. The germline V gene encodes CDR1 LNHNV and CDR2 YYDKDF (reference sequence). Trimming left V 1 base short and J 5 bases short, with 12 bases between. The CDR3 nucleotides read TGTGCCACCAGCAGAGCCGGCCTTGCCCACGAGCAGTACTTC. Its protein product is CATSRAGLAHEQYF.

The gene calls are TRBV12-3 or TRBV12-4 and TRBJ1-5; no reliable D call. CDR3 length: 12 residues. Between the trimmed V and J ends, which lost 6 bases and 8 bases, there was a span of 11 bases. The CDR3 spells CASSLNREPQHF. CDR3 coding DNA: TGTGCCAGCAGCTTGAATAGGGAGCCCCAGCATTTT.